Listed here are 26 T cell receptor beta chains from one sample, sequenced in a study of T cell responses to AZD1222 COVID-19 vaccine. Data came from immunoSEQ multiplex PCR; TCRdb stores just in-frame clones and leaves some out. The table records roughly 96,000 clones, around 90% of them present only once. Material: peripheral blood, obtained on day 0 of AZD1222 vaccination. The receptors were gathered from an adult in good health.

This chain connects TRBV6-5 to TRBJ2-7; 8 bases are a match to TRBD1. CDR1 and CDR2 from the germline V gene are MNHEY and SVGAGI. CDR3 length: 13 residues. V shed 7 bases, J shed 7 bases, and the junction held 9 bases outside the gene matches. CDR3 in amino acids: CASNPGTGGEQYF. CDR3 sequence (DNA): TGTGCCAGCAATCCCGGGACAGGTGGGGAGCAGTACTTC.

In this sample, this clone turned up a few times. The chain joins TRBV6-5 to TRBJ1-1, with 8 bases fitting TRBD1. In germline, CDR1 is MNHEY, CDR2 SVGAGI. This CDR3 comprises 14 residues. V was clipped by 2 bases and J by 1 base; unmatched bases: 0. CDR3 DNA sequence: TGTGCCAGCAGTTACCAGGGGGCGAACACTGAAGCTTTCTTT. This encodes CASSYQGANTEAFF.

This clone was seen a few times. CDR3 in DNA: TGTGCCAGCAGTTTATTGGTAGGAGATAAGAGTGAGCAGTACTTC. It is translated as CASSLLVGDKSEQYF. The chain uses TRBV28 and TRBJ2-7; unclear D gene. The CDR3 runs to 15 residues. Germline V gives CDR1 MDHEN, CDR2 SYDVKM. The V end was cut by 1 base, the J end by 7 bases, with 17 bases between.

The gene calls are TRBV7-6 and TRBJ2-7; possibly TRBD2 for D (5 bases). Trimming left V 0 bases short and J 3 bases short, with 12 bases between. The CDR3 spans 15 residues. CDR1 is SGHVS and CDR2 is FNYEAQ in the germline V gene. For the CDR3, the DNA is TGTGCCAGCAGCTTAGCGGCCGGGAAAGACTACGAGCAGTACTTC. This encodes CASSLAAGKDYEQYF.

This chain links TRBV5-1 with TRBJ2-7, with D perhaps being TRBD1 or TRBD2 (5 bases each). The CDR3 loop spans 13 amino acids. Germline V gene lookup returns CDR1 SGHRS and CDR2 YFSETQ. Trimming removed 4 bases from V and 2 bases from J, with 10 bases in between. CDR3 nucleotides: TGCGCCAGCAGCCGGGACCGAACCTACGAGCAGTACTTC. Translated, it gives CASSRDRTYEQYF.

This chain joins TRBV28 and TRBJ1-2; D possibly corresponds to TRBD1 (5 bases). CDR1 is MDHEN and CDR2 is SYDVKM in the germline V gene. This CDR3 has 11 residues. Trimming left V 8 bases short and J 5 bases short, with 9 bases between. The CDR3 DNA follows: TGTGCCAGCGGGAGGGGATATGGCTACACCTTC. This translates into CASGRGYGYTF.

This clone was observed a single time. This chain uses TRBV2 with TRBJ1-2, with a possible D match to TRBD1 (5 bases). The CDR3 totals 10 residues. The V gene's germline CDR1 is SNHLY and CDR2 FYNNEI. V was shortened by 6 bases and J by 9 bases, with 8 bases between the two germline ends. DNA of the CDR3: TGTGCCAGCAGCGGGACGAGCTACACCTTC. It specifies CASSGTSYTF.

The chain recombines TRBV30 with TRBJ1-1; tentatively, D is TRBD1 (5 bases). The CDR3 has 11 residues. Trimming left V 5 bases short and J 11 bases short, with 15 bases between. Germline-derived CDR1 and CDR2 are GTSNPN and SVGIG (reference sequence). The chain's CDR3 is CAWSVGGMAFF. The CDR3 bases are TGTGCCTGGTCTGTTGGGGGAATGGCTTTCTTT.

This sequence joins TRBV5-1 and TRBJ2-3; weak D call: TRBD2 (5 bases). The ends were cut back, 4 bases at V and 6 bases at J, with 15 bases in the middle. Germline-derived CDR1 and CDR2 are SGHRS and YFSETQ. CDR3 length equals 14 residues. CDR3 amino acids: CASSLELESDTQYF. The CDR3 DNA reads as TGCGCCAGCAGCCTTGAACTAGAGTCGGATACGCAGTATTTT.

V gene TRBV11-2 combines with J gene TRBJ2-3; 9 nucleotides match TRBD1. Germline CDR1 SGHAT, CDR2 FQNNGV. V lost 5 bases, J lost 4 bases, and 7 bases stayed unmatched. This CDR3 contains 15 residues. Here the CDR3 reads CASSTDRGNADTQYF. DNA of the CDR3: TGTGCCAGCAGCACGGACAGGGGTAACGCAGATACGCAGTATTTT. The full variable domain, in which reference TRBV11-2 and TRBJ2-3 provide the parts outside the CDR3, is EAGVAQSPRYKIIEKRQSVAFWCNPISGHATLYWYQQILGQGPKLLIQFQNNGVVDDSQLPKDRFSAERLKGVDSTLKIQPAKLEDSAVYLCASSTDRGNADTQYFGPGTRLTVL.

This rearrangement joins TRBV3-1 (or the pseudogene TRBV3-2) to TRBJ1-2; D is undetermined. V dropped 8 bases and J dropped 8 bases, with 15 bases sitting between them. Per germline, CDR1 LGHDT and CDR2 YNNKEL (reference sequence). The CDR3 spans 12 residues. This CDR3 reads CASCGVIGGYTF. As DNA, the CDR3 is TGTGCCAGCTGCGGCGTGATAGGGGGCTACACCTTC.

This chain joins TRBV9 and TRBJ2-1; TRBD1 matches at 8 bases. There are 16 residues in the CDR3. Germline values: CDR1 SGDLS, CDR2 YYNGEE. Trimming cost V 6 bases and J 7 bases; bases outside gene matches: 15. The CDR3 is CASTGPGQGAWNEQFF. CDR3 in DNA: TGTGCCAGCACGGGACCGGGGCAGGGGGCGTGGAATGAGCAGTTCTTC. The entire variable domain, with the rest obtained from reference TRBV9 and TRBJ2-1, is as follows: DSGVTQTPKHLITATGQRVTLRCSPRSGDLSVYWYQQSLDQGLQFLIQYYNGEERAKGNILERFSAQQFPDLHSELNLSSLELGDSALYFCASTGPGQGAWNEQFFGPGTRLTVL.

J is TRBJ2-1 and V is TRBV24-1, with 8 bases fitting TRBD1. The CDR3 has 17 amino acids. CDR1 KGHDR and CDR2 SFDVKD come from the germline V gene. V shed 5 bases, J shed 1 base, and the junction held 9 bases outside the gene matches. In DNA, the CDR3 is TGTGCCACCAGTGCCTCAGCCCGACAGGGGTCCTACAATGAGCAGTTCTTC. It codes for CATSASARQGSYNEQFF.

This chain connects TRBV12-3 or TRBV12-4 to TRBJ1-1; tentative D call: TRBD1 (5 bases). Trimming pared 8 bases from V and 0 bases from J, leaving 10 bases between. The CDR3 runs to 13 residues. CDR3 sequence reads: CASGGSMNTEAFF. DNA of the CDR3: TGTGCCAGCGGGGGGTCGATGAACACTGAAGCTTTCTTT.

This chain uses TRBV9 with TRBJ1-1, with 8 positions matching TRBD1. The CDR3 has 17 residues. The V and J ends lost 0 bases and 0 bases, in that order; junction bases with no gene match: 7. Germline V lookup: CDR1 SGDLS, CDR2 YYNGEE. DNA of the CDR3: TGTGCCAGCAGCGTAGATCCCCAGGGGGCTATGAACACTGAAGCTTTCTTT. It is translated as CASSVDPQGAMNTEAFF.

The rearrangement links TRBV9 to TRBJ2-1; TRBD2 aligns across 11 bases. Germline CDR1 reads SGDLS; CDR2 reads YYNGEE. The V segment lost 0 bases and the J segment 8 bases; nucleotides outside the gene matches: 4. CDR3 length equals 15 residues. The CDR3, as DNA: TGTGCCAGCAGCGTAGGACTAGCGGGAACGTATGAGCAGTTCTTC. It translates to CASSVGLAGTYEQFF.

The chain employs TRBV27 and TRBJ2-2; TRBD2 agrees at 7 bases. The junction had 1 base not matched to a gene; V was cut back by 5 bases and J by 7 bases. The CDR3 is 12 residues long. Germline V lookup: CDR1 MNHEY, CDR2 SMNVEV (reference sequence). The CDR3 bases are TGTGCCAGCAGTCGCGGGAGCGGGGAGCTGTTTTTT. Encoded protein: CASSRGSGELFF.

The rearrangement links TRBV7-9 to TRBJ1-1, with a possible D match to TRBD1 (5 bases). Per germline, CDR1 SEHNR and CDR2 FQNEAQ (reference sequence). This CDR3 is built from 13 residues. V lost 5 bases and J 7 bases, leaving 14 bases between the germline ends. Here the CDR3 DNA reads TGTGCCAGCAGCCCTCGGGGGGGTGTTGAAGCTTTCTTT. Translation: CASSPRGGVEAFF.

The chain combines TRBV28 with TRBJ1-5, with D hard to call. There are 17 residues in the CDR3. The germline V and J ends were trimmed by 8 bases and 0 bases, with 20 bases remaining between them. The germline V gene encodes CDR1 MDHEN and CDR2 SYDVKM. The CDR3 region is CASGPRAFENSNQPQHF. The CDR3 DNA reads TGTGCCAGCGGACCTAGGGCCTTCGAGAATAGCAATCAGCCCCAGCATTTT.

This chain uses TRBV6-5 with TRBJ2-1, with 7 nucleotides matching TRBD1. Germline V CDR1 and CDR2: MNHEY, SVGAGI. J was trimmed by 7 bases and V by 5 bases; bases with no gene match: 5. The CDR3 loop spans 13 amino acids. CDR3 sequence reads: CASSQYRGNEQFF. DNA of the CDR3: TGTGCCAGCAGTCAGTACAGGGGAAATGAGCAGTTCTTC.

The chain carries TRBV28 and TRBJ2-1; the D is unclear. Trimming took 3 bases from V and 9 from J, leaving 6 bases between them. Looked up from germline, CDR1 is MDHEN and CDR2 is SYDVKM. The CDR3 runs to 11 residues. The CDR3 spells CASSLVGEQFF. The CDR3 coding sequence is TGTGCCAGCAGTTTGGTGGGTGAGCAGTTCTTC.

The V call is TRBV9, the J call TRBJ2-1; TRBD2 matches at 7 bases. Germline-derived CDR1 and CDR2 are SGDLS and YYNGEE. The CDR3 has 16 amino acids. V trimming: 4 bases; J trimming: 5 bases; junction bases outside the gene matches: 12. The DNA of the CDR3 is TGTGCCAGCAGCCCCCGAGGGGCGGGAGCTAACAATGAGCAGTTCTTC. Translating it yields CASSPRGAGANNEQFF.

The chain joins TRBV4-1 to TRBJ2-3; the match to TRBD2 covers 9 bases. This CDR3 contains 16 residues. J was trimmed by 0 bases and V by 4 bases; bases with no gene match: 5. Germline-derived CDR1 and CDR2 are MGHRA and YSYEKL. CDR3 in DNA: TGCGCCAGCAGCCCGGAGCTAGCGGGGAGCACAGATACGCAGTATTTT. It is translated as CASSPELAGSTDTQYF.

The chain is built from TRBV25-1 and TRBJ2-5; D is possibly TRBD1 or TRBD2 (7 bases each). V lost 5 bases to trimming and J lost 5 bases, with 18 bases between them. The CDR3 is made up of 15 amino acids. The germline V gene has CDR1 MGHDK and CDR2 SYGVNS. CDR3 sequence reads: CASSTWGGGEETQYF. The CDR3 region has the DNA TGTGCCAGCAGTACTTGGGGAGGGGGCGAGGAGACCCAGTACTTC.

This clone was counted a single time. The J gene is TRBJ2-1, the V gene TRBV4-3, with D uncertain. There are 17 residues in the CDR3. The germline CDR1 and CDR2 sequences are LGHNA and YSLEER. V lost 0 bases, J lost 9 bases, and 21 bases lay in between. The CDR3 DNA sequence: TGCGCCAGCAGCCAAGAAGGCGACACTCCGGCCCTAAGTGAGCAGTTCTTC. Amino acids: CASSQEGDTPALSEQFF.

The rearrangement links TRBV5-5 to TRBJ1-2; 11 bases map to TRBD1. This CDR3 has 16 amino acids. Germline V gives CDR1 SGHKS, CDR2 YYEKEE (reference sequence). The V gene end was trimmed by 4 bases and the J gene end by 4 bases; junction bases not matched to a gene: 9. CDR3 nucleotides: TGTGCCAGCAGCATTACCGGGACAGGGGGGGTCTATGGCTACACCTTC. This translates into CASSITGTGGVYGYTF.